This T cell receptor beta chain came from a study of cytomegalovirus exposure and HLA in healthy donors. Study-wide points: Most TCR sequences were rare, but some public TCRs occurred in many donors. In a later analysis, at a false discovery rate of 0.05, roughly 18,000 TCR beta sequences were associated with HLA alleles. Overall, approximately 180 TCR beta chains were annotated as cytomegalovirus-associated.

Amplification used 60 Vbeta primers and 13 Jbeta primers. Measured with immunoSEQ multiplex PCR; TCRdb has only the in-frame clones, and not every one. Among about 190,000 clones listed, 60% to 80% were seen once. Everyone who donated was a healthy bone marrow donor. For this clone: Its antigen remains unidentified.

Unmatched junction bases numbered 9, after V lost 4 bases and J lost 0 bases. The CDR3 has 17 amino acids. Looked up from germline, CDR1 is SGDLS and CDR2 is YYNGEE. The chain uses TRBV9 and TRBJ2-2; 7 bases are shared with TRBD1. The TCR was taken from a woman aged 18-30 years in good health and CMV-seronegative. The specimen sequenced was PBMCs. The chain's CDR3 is CASSQPRTGTNTGELFF. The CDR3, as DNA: TGTGCCAGCAGCCAACCCAGGACAGGAACGAACACCGGGGAGCTGTTTTTT.